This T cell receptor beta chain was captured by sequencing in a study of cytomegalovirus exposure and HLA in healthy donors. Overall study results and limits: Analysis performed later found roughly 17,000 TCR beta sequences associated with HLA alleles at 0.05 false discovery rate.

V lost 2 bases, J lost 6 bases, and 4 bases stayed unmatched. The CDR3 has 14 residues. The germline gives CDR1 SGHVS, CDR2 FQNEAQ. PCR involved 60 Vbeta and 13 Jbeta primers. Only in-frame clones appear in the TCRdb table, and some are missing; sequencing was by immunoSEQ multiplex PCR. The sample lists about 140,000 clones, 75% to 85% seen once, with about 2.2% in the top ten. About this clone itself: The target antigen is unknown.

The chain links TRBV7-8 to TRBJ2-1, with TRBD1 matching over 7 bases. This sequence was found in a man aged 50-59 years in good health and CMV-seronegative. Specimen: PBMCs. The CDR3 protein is CASSLSTGLNEQFF. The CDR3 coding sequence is TGTGCCAGCAGCTTATCGACAGGGCTCAATGAGCAGTTCTTC. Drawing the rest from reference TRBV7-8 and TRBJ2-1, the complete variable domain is GAGVSQSPRYKVAKRGQDVALRCDPISGHVSLFWYQQALGQGPEFLTYFQNEAQLDKSGLPSDRFFAERPEGSVSTLKIQRTQQEDSAVYLCASSLSTGLNEQFFGPGTRLTVL.